This section outlines one TCR beta chain sequence together with its context. Its antigen is not known. The PCR had 60 Vbeta and 13 Jbeta primers. Data came from immunoSEQ multiplex PCR; TCRdb stores just in-frame clones and leaves some out. This sample has 120,000 to 150,000 clones, with around 79% found just once. This specimen comes from a study of cytomegalovirus exposure and HLA in healthy donors. The CDR3 loop spans 13 amino acids. Germline loops: CDR1 LNHDA, CDR2 SQIVND (reference sequence). Trimming cost V 5 bases and J 4 bases, with 11 bases left between them. Donors likely had unrecorded immune exposures despite being nominally healthy when sampled. Study-wide results and limits: Confirmation in vitro established that a few CMV-associated chains were specific for CMV antigens. When analyzed later, a missense DCLRE1C variant was found to be linked to TCR beta V- and J-gene trimming.

Sequencing used PBMCs. This TCR came from a male donor in good health and CMV-seronegative. The rearrangement uses TRBV19 and TRBJ1-2; no firm D call. The CDR3 protein is CASSQQRAYGYTF. For the CDR3, the DNA is TGTGCCAGTAGTCAGCAGAGGGCCTATGGCTACACCTTC.